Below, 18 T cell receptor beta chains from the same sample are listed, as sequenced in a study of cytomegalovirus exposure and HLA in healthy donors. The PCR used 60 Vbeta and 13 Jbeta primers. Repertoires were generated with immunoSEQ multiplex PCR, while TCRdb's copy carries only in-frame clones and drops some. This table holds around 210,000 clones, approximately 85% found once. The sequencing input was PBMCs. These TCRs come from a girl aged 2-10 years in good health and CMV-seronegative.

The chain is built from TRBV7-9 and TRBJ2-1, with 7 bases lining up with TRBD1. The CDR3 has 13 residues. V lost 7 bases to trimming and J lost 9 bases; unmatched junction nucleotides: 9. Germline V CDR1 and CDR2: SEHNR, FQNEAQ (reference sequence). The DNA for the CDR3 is TGTGCCAGCACCGGACAGGCGGATGGTGAGCAGTTCTTC. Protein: CASTGQADGEQFF.

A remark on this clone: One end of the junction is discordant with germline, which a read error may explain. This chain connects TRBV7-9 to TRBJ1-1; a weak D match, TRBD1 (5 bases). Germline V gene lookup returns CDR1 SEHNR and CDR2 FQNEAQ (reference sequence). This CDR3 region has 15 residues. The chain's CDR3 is CSSSLAGAMNTEAFF. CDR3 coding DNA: TGTTCCAGCAGCTTAGCTGGGGCCATGAACACTGAAGCTTTCTTT.

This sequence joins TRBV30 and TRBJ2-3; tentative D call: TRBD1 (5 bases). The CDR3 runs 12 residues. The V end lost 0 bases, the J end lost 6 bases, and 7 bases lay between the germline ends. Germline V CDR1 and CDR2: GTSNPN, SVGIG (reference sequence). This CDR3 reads CAWSVQVDTQYF. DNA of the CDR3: TGTGCCTGGAGTGTACAGGTCGATACGCAGTATTTT.

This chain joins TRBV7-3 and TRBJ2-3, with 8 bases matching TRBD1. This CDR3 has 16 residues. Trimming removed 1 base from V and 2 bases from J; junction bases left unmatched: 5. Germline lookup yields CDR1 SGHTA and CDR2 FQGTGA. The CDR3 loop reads CASSLITGGPTDTQYF. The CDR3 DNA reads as TGTGCCAGCAGCTTAATTACAGGGGGGCCCACAGATACGCAGTATTTT.

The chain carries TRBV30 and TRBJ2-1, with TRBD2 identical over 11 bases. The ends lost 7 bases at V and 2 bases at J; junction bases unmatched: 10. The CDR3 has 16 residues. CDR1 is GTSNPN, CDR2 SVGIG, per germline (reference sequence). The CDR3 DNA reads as TGTGCCTCAGATATAGCGGGGGGGCTTGCCTACAATGAGCAGTTCTTC. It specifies CASDIAGGLAYNEQFF.

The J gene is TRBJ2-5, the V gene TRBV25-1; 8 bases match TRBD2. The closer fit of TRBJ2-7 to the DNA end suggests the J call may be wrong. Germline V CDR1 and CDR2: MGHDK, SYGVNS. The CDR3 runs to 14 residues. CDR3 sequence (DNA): TGTGCCAGCAGTAGAAGCGGGAGCTCCTACGAGCAGTACTTC. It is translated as CASSRSGSSYEQYF.

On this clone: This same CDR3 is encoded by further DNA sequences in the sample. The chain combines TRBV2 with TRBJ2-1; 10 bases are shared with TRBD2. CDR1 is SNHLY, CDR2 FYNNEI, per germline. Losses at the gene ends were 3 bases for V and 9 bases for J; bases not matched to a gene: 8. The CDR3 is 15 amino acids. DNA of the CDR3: TGTGCCAGCAGTGATGGGAGCGGGAGGGCCGGTGAGCAGTTCTTC. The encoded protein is CASSDGSGRAGEQFF.

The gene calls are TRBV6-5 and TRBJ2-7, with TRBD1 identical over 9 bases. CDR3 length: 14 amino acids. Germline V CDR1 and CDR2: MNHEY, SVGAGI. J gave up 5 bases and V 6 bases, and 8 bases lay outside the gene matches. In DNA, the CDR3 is TGTGCCAGCAGCCGTCCGGGACAGGGCCACGAGCAGTACTTC. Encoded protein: CASSRPGQGHEQYF.

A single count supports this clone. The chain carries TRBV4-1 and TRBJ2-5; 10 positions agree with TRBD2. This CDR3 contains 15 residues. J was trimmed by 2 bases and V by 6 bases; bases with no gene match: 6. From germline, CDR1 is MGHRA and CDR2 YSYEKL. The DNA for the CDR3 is TGCGCCAGCAGACCGAGCGGGGGGGGGCAAGAGACCCAGTACTTC. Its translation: CASRPSGGGQETQYF.

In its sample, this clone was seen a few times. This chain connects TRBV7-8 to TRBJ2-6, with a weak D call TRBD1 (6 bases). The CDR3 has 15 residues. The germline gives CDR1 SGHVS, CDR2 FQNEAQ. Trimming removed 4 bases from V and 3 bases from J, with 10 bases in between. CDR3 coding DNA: TGTGCCAGCAGCTCAACAGGGTTTGGGGCCAACGTCCTGACTTTC. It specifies CASSSTGFGANVLTF. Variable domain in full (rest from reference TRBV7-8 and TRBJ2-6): GAGVSQSPRYKVAKRGQDVALRCDPISGHVSLFWYQQALGQGPEFLTYFQNEAQLDKSGLPSDRFFAERPEGSVSTLKIQRTQQEDSAVYLCASSSTGFGANVLTFGAGSRLTVL.

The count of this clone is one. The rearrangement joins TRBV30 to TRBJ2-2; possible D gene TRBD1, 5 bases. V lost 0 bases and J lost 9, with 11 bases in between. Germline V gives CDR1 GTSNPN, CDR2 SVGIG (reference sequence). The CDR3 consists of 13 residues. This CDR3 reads CAWSVNRPWELFF. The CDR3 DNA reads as TGTGCCTGGAGTGTAAACAGGCCCTGGGAGCTGTTTTTT.

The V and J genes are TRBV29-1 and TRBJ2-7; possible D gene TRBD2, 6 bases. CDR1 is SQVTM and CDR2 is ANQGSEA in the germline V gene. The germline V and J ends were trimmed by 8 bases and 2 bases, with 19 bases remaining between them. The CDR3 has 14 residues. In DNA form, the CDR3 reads TGCAGCAAGGAAGGGACTTCAAGGACCTACGAGCAGTACTTC. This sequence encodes CSKEGTSRTYEQYF.

Here the CDR3 reads CATGASYEQYF. In DNA form, the CDR3 reads TGTGCCACAGGGGCCAGCTACGAGCAGTACTTC. The chain carries TRBV10-3 and TRBJ2-7, with D possibly being TRBD1 (6 bases). The CDR3 consists of 11 residues. The V and J ends lost 10 bases and 3 bases respectively, with 10 bases between them. From germline, CDR1 is ENHRY and CDR2 SYGVKD.

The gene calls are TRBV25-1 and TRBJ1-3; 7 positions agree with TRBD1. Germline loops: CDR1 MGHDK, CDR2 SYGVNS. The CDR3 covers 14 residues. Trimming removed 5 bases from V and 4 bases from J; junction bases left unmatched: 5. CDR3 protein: CASSRDSSGNTIYF. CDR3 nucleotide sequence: TGTGCCAGCAGTAGGGACAGCTCCGGAAACACCATATATTTT.

DNA for the CDR3: TGTGCCAGCAGTGACCGCTACAATGAGCAGTTCTTC. It is translated as CASSDRYNEQFF. V usage is TRBV25-1 and J usage is TRBJ2-1; the D is unclear. The CDR3 sequence is 12 residues long. Germline-derived CDR1 and CDR2 are MGHDK and SYGVNS. V shed 3 bases and J shed 3 bases, with 3 bases lying between them.

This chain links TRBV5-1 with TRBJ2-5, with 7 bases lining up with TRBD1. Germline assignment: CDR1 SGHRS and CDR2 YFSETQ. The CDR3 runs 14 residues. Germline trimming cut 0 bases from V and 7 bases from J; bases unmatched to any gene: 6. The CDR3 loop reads CASSLAGAGGTQYF. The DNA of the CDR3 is TGCGCCAGCAGCTTGGCCGGGGCAGGGGGGACCCAGTACTTC.

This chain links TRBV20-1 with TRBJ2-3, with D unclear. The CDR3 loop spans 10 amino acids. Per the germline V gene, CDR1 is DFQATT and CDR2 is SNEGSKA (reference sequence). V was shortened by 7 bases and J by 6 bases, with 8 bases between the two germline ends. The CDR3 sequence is CSGMRDTQYF. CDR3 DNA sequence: TGCAGTGGGATGCGGGATACGCAGTATTTT.

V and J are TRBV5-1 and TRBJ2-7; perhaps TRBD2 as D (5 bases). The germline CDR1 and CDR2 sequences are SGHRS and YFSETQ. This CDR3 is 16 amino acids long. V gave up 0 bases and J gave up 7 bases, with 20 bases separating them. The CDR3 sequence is CASSLERRVVLGEQYF. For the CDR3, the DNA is TGCGCCAGCAGCTTGGAGAGGCGGGTCGTCTTGGGGGAGCAGTACTTC. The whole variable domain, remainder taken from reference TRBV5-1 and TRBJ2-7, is KAGVTQTPRYLIKTRGQQVTLSCSPISGHRSVSWYQQTPGQGLQFLFEYFSETQRNKGNFPGRFSGRQFSNSRSEMNVSTLELGDSALYLCASSLERRVVLGEQYFGPGTRLTVT.